This T cell receptor beta chain emerged from a study of blood T cell repertoires in COVID-19. About the study: Samples taken during acute and convalescent COVID-19 were collected in the United States, Italy and Spain. In each case, the material was cDNA or gDNA derived from T cells, B-cell-depleted T cells, or PBMCs.

Authors' methods: Reference gene primer amplification gave estimated nucleated cell counts. The repertoire was sequenced with immunoSEQ multiplex PCR; TCRdb's copy has only in-frame clones and lacks some. V, J and clone size were drawn from that table, and D and trimming were deduced from the DNA. The table lists around 350,000 clones, around 87% of them singletons. CDR3 length: 15 amino acids. In germline, CDR1 is LNHNV, CDR2 YYDKDF (reference sequence). Trimming removed 0 bases from V and 7 bases from J; junction bases left unmatched: 2. This clonotype originated in a human donor in a cohort sampled during active COVID-19. V gene TRBV15 combines with J gene TRBJ2-1; TRBD2 aligns across 11 bases. The specimen was peripheral blood. CDR3: CATSREASGGNEQFF. The CDR3 nucleotides are TGTGCCACCAGCAGAGAGGCTAGCGGGGGGAATGAGCAGTTCTTC.